These T cell receptor beta chains were read from a single sample in a study of radiation and T cells in renal cell carcinoma. TCRdb's table, derived via immunoSEQ multiplex PCR, lists solely in-frame clones and lacks some. Of roughly 130,000 clones detected, roughly 91% appear once; the ten largest clones hold 5% to 6%. Source: blood, taken from a patient whose treatment included radiotherapy and nephrectomy. Receptors were obtained from a woman in her seventies with renal cell carcinoma. Each CDR3 is given with its conserved first and last residue. A D gene is named only where the DNA matches it firmly.

D	V	J	CDR3
NA	TRBV5-1	TRBJ2-7	CASSSRGSYEQYF
NA	TRBV5-4	TRBJ1-1	CASRPRSKAMNTEAFF
TRBD2	TRBV5-1	TRBJ2-1	CASSAGWRGYNEQFF
TRBD1	TRBV13	TRBJ2-7	CASSSWTGSHEQYF
NA	TRBV6-5	TRBJ1-3	CASSYQESSGNTIYF
TRBD2	TRBV6-1	TRBJ2-1	CASSAFTSGDEQFF
NA	TRBV6-1	TRBJ1-1	CASMIGGIMNTEAFF
TRBD2	TRBV2	TRBJ2-3	CASSEEGLAGLDTQYF
NA	TRBV7-2	TRBJ1-1	CASSRGTQINTEAFF
NA	TRBV7-2	TRBJ2-3	CASSPQMAGAGADTQYF
NA	TRBV7-3	TRBJ2-1	CASSLRKGWSNEQFF
NA	TRBV6-1	TRBJ1-3	CASTGDVRNTIYF
NA	TRBV11-1	TRBJ1-1	CASSSRVEAFF
TRBD2	TRBV4-3	TRBJ2-2	CASSPGPSGGASGELFF
NA	TRBV10-2	TRBJ1-3	CASSDNRPSGNTIYF
NA	TRBV27	TRBJ2-7	CASRSLQRSYEQYF
NA	TRBV5-1	TRBJ2-7	CASSLGGGKTYEQYF
NA	TRBV2	TRBJ1-5	CASQREGDQPQHF
TRBD2	TRBV7-3	TRBJ2-1	CASSATAGTIYNEQFF
TRBD2	TRBV13	TRBJ2-3	CASSGGTSGGEKEQYF
NA	TRBV6-5	TRBJ1-3	CASRQQGRDTIYF
TRBD1	TRBV18	TRBJ2-7	CASSLDRAAYEQYF
TRBD1	TRBV6-5	TRBJ1-1	CASSSRTGREAFF
TRBD2	TRBV11-3	TRBJ2-3	CASSLGLAGTHTQYF
NA	TRBV5-1	TRBJ1-4	CASSLDGVGGEKLFF
NA	TRBV5-1	TRBJ2-1	CASSLGGGGRNEQFF
NA	TRBV21-1	TRBJ2-5	CASSETDRSKETQYF
TRBD2	TRBV30	TRBJ2-7	CAWRAGGSVGQYF
NA	TRBV5-8	TRBJ2-1	CASSLRQGGYNEQFF
TRBD1	TRBV6-5	TRBJ1-4	CASSPRTGWNEKLFF
TRBD2	TRBV5-1	TRBJ2-1	CASSVDGLAVNEQFF
TRBD2	TRBV5-1	TRBJ2-3	CASSWLGYRSGGMSTDTQYF
NA	TRBV5-1	TRBJ2-5	CASSPGPNLGETQYF
TRBD1	TRBV19	TRBJ1-5	CASINRGTGEPQHF
NA	TRBV19	TRBJ2-3	CASSMGIIADTQYF
NA	TRBV12-5	TRBJ1-2	CASGRDEPYGYTF
TRBD1	TRBV7-2	TRBJ2-1	CASSHSGGSYNEQFF
NA	TRBV6-1	TRBJ1-2	CASSEALRGTGYTF
NA	TRBV9	TRBJ1-1	CASSPGQSVTNTEAFF
TRBD1	TRBV28	TRBJ1-5	CASSLGTGAANQPQHF
NA	TRBV6-6	TRBJ1-5	CASWQGTGQPQHF
TRBD1	TRBV7-9	TRBJ1-1	CASSDRDRFALNTEAFF
NA	TRBV4-3	TRBJ1-1	CASSQESNTEAFF
TRBD2	TRBV30	TRBJ2-7	CAWSVRGLAGALVLREQYF
NA	TRBV6-6	TRBJ1-1	CASSYTRARNTEAFF
NA	TRBV4-3	TRBJ1-2	CASSQDKGGRDGYTF
NA	TRBV5-1	TRBJ2-1	CASSPGHAGHEQFF
NA	TRBV18	TRBJ1-2	CASSPLLGSDGYTF
NA	TRBV7-9	TRBJ2-5	CASTGGETQYF
NA	TRBV2	TRBJ1-1	CASRVRRGDTEAFF
NA	TRBV30	TRBJ2-2	CAWIRAGPNTGELFF
NA	TRBV19	TRBJ2-6	CASSIDPGAGANVLTF